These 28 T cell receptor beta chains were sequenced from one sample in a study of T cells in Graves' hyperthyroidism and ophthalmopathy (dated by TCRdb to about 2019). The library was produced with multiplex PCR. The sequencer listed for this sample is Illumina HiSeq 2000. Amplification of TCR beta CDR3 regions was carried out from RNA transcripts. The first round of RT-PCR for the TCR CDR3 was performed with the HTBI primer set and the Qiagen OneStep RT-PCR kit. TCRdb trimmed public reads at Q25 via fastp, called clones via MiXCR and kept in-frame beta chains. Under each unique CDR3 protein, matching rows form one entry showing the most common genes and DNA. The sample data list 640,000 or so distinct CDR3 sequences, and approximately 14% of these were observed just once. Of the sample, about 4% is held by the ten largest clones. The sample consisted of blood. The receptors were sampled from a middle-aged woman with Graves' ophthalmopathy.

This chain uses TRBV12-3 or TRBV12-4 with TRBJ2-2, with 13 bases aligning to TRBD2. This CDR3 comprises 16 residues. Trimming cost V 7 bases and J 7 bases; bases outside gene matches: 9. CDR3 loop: CASTLGTSGMVGELFF. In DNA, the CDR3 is TGTGCCAGCACCTTGGGGACTAGCGGGATGGTCGGGGAGCTGTTTTTT.

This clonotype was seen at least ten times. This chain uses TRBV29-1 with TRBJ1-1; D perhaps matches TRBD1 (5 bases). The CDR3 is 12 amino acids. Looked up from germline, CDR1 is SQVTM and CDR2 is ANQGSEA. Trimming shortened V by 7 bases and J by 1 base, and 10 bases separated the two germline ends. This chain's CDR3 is CSAATGNTEAFF. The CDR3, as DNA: TGCAGCGCCGCAACAGGGAACACTGAAGCTTTCTTT.

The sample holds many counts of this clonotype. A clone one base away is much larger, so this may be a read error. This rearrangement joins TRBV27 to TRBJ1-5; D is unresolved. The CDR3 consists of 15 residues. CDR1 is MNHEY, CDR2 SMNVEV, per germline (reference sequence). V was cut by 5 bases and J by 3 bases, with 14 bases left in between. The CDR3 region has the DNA TGTGCCAGCAGTCACTTCGGAGGGCCCAATCAGCCCCAGCATTTT. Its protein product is CASSHFGGPNQPQHF.

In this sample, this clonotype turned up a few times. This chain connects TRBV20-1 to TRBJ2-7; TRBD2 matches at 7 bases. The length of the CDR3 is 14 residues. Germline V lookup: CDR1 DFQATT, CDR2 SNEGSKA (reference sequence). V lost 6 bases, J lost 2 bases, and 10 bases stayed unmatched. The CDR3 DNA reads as TGCAGTGCAGGGTCCCAGAGCGGGACCTACGAGCAGTACTTC. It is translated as CSAGSQSGTYEQYF.

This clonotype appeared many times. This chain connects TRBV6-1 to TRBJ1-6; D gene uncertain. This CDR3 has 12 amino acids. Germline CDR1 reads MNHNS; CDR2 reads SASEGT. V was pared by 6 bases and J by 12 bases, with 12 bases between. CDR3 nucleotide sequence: TGTGCCAGCAGCAGAGAGCAAATACCCCTCCACTTT. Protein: CASSREQIPLHF.

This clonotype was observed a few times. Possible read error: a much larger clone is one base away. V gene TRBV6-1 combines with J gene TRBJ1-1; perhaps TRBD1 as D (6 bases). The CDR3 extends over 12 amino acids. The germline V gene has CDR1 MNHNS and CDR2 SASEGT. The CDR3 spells CASRGGDTEALF. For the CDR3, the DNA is TGTGCCAGCAGGGGCGGGGACACTGAAGCTCTCTTT.

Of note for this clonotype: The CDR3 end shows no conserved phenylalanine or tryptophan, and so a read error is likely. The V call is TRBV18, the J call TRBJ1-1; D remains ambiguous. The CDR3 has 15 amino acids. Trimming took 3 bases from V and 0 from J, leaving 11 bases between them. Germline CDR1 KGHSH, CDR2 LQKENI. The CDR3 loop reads CASSPQRGMNTEAFL. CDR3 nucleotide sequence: TGTGCCAGCTCACCGCAGCGGGGTATGAACACTGAAGCTTTCCTT.

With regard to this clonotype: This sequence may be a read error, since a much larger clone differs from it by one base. Here the CDR3 DNA reads TGTTCCAGCAGCCGCCTGGGGGCGGGAGTTCACAATGAGCAGTTCTTC. Translating it yields CSSSRLGAGVHNEQFF. J is TRBJ2-1 and V is TRBV12-3 or TRBV12-4, with a possible D match to TRBD2 (7 bases). The CDR3 loop spans 16 amino acids.

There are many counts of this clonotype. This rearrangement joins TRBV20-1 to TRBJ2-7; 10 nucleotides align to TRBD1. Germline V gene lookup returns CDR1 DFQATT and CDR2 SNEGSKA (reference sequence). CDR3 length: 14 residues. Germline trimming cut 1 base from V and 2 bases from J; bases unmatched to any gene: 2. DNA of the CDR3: TGCAGTGCTAGAGGACAGGGGGCTCCCTACGAGCAGTACTTC. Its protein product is CSARGQGAPYEQYF.

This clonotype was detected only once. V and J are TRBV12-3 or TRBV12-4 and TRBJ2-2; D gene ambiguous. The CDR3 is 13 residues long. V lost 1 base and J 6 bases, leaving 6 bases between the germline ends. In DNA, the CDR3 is TGTGCCAGCAGTTTAGTTACCGCCGGGGAGCTGTTTTTT. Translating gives CASSLVTAGELFF.

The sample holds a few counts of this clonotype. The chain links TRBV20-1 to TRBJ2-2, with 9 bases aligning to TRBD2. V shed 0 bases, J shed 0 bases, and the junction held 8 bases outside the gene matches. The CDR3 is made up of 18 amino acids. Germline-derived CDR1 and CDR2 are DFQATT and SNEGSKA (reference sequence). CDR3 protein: CSARDLLAGGPNTGELFF. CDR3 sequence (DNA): TGCAGTGCTAGAGATCTCTTGGCGGGAGGGCCGAACACCGGGGAGCTGTTTTTT.

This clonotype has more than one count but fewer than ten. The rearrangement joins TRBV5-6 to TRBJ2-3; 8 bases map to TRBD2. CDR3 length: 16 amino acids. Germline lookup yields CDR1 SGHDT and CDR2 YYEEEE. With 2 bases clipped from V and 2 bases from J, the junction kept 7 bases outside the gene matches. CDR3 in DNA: TGTGCCAGCAGCTTAGGAGCGGGAGTAGCCACAGATACGCAGTATTTT. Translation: CASSLGAGVATDTQYF.

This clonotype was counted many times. CDR3 in DNA: TGTGCCAGCAGCCAAGTAGCATTCACTGAAGCTTTCTTT. Translated: CASSQVAFTEAFF. This chain uses TRBV14 with TRBJ1-1; no reliable D call. Germline V gene lookup returns CDR1 SGHDN and CDR2 FVKESK. V dropped 1 base and J dropped 4 bases, with 7 bases sitting between them. CDR3 length: 13 residues.

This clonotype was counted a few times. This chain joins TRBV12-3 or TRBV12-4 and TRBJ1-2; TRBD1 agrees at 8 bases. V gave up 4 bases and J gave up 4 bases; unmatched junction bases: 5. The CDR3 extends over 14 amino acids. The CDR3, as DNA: TGTGCCAGCAGTTCCACAGGGGGTTTCTATGGCTACACCTTC. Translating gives CASSSTGGFYGYTF.

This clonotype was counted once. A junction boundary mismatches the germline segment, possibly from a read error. Here the CDR3 reads CAISPRQGVNYGYTF. The CDR3, as DNA: TGTGCCATCAGTCCGAGACAGGGAGTTAACTATGGCTACACCTTC. The chain joins TRBV27 to TRBJ1-2, with 7 bases matching TRBD1. The CDR3 runs to 15 residues. Germline V gives CDR1 MNHEY, CDR2 SMNVEV (reference sequence).

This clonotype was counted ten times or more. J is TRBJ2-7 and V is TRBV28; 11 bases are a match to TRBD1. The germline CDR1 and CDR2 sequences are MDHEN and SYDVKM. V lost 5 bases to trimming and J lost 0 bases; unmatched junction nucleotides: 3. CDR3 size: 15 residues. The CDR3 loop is CASSGDRGSSYEQYF. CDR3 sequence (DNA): TGTGCCAGCAGTGGGGACAGGGGGAGCTCCTACGAGCAGTACTTC. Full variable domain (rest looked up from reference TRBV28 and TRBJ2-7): DVKVTQSSRYLVKRTGEKVFLECVQDMDHENMFWYRQDPGLGLRLIYFSYDVKMKEKGDIPEGYSVSREKKERFSLILESASTNQTSMYLCASSGDRGSSYEQYFGPGTRLTVT.

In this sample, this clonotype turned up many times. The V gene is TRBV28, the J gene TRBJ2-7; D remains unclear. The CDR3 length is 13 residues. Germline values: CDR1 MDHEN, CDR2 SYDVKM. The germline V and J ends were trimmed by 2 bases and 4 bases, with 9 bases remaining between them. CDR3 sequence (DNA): TGTGCCAGCAGTTTAAGTCCCGCGTACGAGCAGTACTTC. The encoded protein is CASSLSPAYEQYF.

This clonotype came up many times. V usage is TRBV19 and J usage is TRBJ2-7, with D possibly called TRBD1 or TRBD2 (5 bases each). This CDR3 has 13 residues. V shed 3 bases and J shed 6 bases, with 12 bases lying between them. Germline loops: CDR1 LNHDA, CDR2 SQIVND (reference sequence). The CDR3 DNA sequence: TGTGCCAGTAGTATTGGGGGAGTTCCCGAGCAGTACTTC. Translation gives CASSIGGVPEQYF.

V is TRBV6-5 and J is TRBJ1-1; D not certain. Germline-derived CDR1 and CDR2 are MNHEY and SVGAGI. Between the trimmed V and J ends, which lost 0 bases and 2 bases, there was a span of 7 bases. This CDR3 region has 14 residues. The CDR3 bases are TGTGCCAGCAGTTACTCGAGTCTCAACACTGAAGCTTTCTTT. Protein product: CASSYSSLNTEAFF.

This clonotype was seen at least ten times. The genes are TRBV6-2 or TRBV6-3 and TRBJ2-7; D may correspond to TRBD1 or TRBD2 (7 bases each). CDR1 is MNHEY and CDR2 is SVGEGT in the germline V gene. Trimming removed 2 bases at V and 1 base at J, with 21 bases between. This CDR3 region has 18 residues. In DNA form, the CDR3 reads TGTGCCAGCAGTTACGCGGGGGCAGGGACAGACCCTTCCTACGAGCAGTACTTC. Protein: CASSYAGAGTDPSYEQYF.

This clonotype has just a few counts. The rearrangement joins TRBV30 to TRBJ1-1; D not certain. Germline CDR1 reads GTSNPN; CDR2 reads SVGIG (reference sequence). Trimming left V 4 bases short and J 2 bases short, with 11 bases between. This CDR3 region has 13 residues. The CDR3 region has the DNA TGTGCCTGGACCTCACATTACAACACTGAAGCTTTCTTT. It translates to CAWTSHYNTEAFF.

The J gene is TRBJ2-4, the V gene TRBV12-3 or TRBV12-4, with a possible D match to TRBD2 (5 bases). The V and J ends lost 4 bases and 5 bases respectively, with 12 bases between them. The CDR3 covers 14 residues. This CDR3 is CASSWETKENIQYF. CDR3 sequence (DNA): TGTGCCAGCAGTTGGGAGACAAAGGAAAACATTCAGTACTTC.

This chain's CDR3 is CASSFRLGTGETQYF. CDR3 nucleotides: TGTGCCAGCAGTTTCCGCCTTGGGACTGGGGAGACCCAGTACTTC. The chain employs TRBV12-3 or TRBV12-4 and TRBJ2-5; perhaps TRBD2 as D (6 bases). There are 15 residues in the CDR3. Trimming left V 3 bases short and J 5 bases short, with 16 bases between.

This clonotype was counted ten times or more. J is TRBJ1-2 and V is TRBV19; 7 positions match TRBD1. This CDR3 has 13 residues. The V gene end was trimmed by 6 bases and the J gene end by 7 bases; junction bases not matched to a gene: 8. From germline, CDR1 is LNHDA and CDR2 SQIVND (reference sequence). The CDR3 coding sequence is TGTGCCAGTAGGGAGCAGGAGGGGGCTGGCTACACCTTC. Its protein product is CASREQEGAGYTF.

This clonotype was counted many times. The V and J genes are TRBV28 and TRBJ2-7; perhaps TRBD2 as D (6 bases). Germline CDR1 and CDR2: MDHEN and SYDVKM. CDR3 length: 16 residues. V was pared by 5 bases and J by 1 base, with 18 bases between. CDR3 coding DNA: TGTGCCAGCAGTCTCCACTTAGCGGCGGCTTCCTACGAGCAGTACTTC. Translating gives CASSLHLAAASYEQYF. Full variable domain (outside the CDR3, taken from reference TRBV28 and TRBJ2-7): DVKVTQSSRYLVKRTGEKVFLECVQDMDHENMFWYRQDPGLGLRLIYFSYDVKMKEKGDIPEGYSVSREKKERFSLILESASTNQTSMYLCASSLHLAAASYEQYFGPGTRLTVT.

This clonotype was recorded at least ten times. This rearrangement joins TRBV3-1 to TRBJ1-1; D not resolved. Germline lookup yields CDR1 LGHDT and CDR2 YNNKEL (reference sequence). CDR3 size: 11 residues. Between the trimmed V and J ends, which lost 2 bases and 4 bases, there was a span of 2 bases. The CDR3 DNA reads TGTGCCAGCAGCCAACGCACTGAAGCTTTCTTT. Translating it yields CASSQRTEAFF.

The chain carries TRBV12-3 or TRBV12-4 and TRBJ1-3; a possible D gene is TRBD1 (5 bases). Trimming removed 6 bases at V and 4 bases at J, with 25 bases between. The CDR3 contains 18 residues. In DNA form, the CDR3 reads TGTGCCAGCAGGTCCAGCCGAAGGGGAATCCACTACGGAAACACCATATATTTT. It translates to CASRSSRRGIHYGNTIYF.

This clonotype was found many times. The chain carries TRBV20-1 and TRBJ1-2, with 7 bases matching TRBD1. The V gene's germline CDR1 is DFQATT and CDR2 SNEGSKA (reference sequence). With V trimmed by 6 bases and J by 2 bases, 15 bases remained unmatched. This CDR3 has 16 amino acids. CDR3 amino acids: CSAHQRRGQKNYGYTF. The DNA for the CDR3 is TGCAGTGCGCACCAGCGGAGGGGGCAGAAGAACTATGGCTACACCTTC.